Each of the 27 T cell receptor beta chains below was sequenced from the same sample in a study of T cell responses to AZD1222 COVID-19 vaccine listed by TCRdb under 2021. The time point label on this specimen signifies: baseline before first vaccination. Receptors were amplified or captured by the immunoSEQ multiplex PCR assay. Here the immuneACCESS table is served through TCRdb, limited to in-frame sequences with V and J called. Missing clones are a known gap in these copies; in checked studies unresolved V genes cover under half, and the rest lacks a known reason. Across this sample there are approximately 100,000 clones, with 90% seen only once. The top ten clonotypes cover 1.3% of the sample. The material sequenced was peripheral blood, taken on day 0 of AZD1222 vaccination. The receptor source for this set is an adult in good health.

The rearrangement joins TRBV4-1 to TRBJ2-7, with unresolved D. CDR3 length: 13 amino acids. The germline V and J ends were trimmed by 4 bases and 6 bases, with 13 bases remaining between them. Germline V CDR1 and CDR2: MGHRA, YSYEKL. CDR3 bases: TGCGCCAGCAGCCGGATTTTTTCGGGCGAGCAGTACTTC. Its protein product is CASSRIFSGEQYF.

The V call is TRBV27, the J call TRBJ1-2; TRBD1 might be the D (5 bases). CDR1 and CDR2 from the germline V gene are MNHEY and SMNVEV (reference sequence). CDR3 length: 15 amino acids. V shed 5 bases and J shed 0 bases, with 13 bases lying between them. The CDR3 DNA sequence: TGTGCCAGCAGTCCTATGGCAGGGACTAACTATGGCTACACCTTC. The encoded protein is CASSPMAGTNYGYTF.

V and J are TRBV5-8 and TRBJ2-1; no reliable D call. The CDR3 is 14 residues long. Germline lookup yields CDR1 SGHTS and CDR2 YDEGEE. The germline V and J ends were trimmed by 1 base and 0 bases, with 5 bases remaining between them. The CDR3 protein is CASSLRISYNEQFF. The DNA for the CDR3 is TGTGCCAGCAGCTTGAGGATCTCCTACAATGAGCAGTTCTTC.

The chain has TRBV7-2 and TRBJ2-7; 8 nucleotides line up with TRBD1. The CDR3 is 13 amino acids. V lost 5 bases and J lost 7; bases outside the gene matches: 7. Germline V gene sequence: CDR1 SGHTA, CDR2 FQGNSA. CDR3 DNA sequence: TGTGCCAGCAGCACAGGGGGTAAGGGGGAGCAGTACTTC. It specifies CASSTGGKGEQYF.

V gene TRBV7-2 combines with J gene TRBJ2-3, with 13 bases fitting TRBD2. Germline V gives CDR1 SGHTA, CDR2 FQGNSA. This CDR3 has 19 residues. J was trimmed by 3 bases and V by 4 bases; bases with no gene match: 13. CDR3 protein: CASSSQVTSGGARTDTQYF. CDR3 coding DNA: TGTGCCAGCAGCTCCCAGGTTACTAGCGGGGGGGCCCGGACAGATACGCAGTATTTT. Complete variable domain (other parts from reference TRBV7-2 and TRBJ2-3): GAGVSQSPSNKVTEKGKDVELRCDPISGHTALYWYRQSLGQGLEFLIYFQGNSAPDKSGLPSDRFSAERTGGSVSTLTIQRTQQEDSAVYLCASSSQVTSGGARTDTQYFGPGTRLTVL.

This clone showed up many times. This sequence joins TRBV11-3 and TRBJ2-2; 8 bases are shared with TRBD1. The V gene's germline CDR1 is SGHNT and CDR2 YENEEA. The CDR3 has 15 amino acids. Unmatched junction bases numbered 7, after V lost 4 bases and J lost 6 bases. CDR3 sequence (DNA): TGTGCCAGCAGCTCCTATCAGGGGGCTTCCGGGGAGCTGTTTTTT. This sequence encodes CASSSYQGASGELFF.

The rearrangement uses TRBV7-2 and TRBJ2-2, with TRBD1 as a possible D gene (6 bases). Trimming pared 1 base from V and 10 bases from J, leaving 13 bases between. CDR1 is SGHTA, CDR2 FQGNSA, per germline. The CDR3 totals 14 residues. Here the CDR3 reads CASSLDLGAAELFF. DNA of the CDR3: TGTGCCAGCAGCTTAGATTTGGGGGCGGCGGAGCTGTTTTTT.

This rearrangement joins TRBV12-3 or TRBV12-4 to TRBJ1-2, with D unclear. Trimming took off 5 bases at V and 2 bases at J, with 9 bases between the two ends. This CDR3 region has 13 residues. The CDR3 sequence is CASSPRTNYGYTF. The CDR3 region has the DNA TGTGCCAGCAGTCCGAGGACGAACTATGGCTACACCTTC.

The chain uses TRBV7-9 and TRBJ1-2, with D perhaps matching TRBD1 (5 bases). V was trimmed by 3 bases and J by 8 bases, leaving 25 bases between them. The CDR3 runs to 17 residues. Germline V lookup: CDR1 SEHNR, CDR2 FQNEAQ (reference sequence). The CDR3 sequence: CASSLVSGGTGFEGYTF. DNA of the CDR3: TGTGCCAGCAGCTTGGTATCCGGGGGTACCGGCTTCGAGGGCTACACCTTC.

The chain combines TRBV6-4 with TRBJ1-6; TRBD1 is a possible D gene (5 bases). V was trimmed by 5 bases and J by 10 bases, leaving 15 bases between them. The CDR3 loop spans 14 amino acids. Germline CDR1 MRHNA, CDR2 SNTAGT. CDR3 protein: CASSLSGGTSPLHF. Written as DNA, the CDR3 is TGTGCCAGCAGTTTATCCGGGGGGACCTCACCCCTCCACTTT.

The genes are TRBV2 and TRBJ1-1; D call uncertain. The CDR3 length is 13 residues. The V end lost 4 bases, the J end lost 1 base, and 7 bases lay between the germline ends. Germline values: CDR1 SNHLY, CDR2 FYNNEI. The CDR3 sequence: CASSGEENTEAFF. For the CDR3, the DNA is TGTGCCAGCAGTGGGGAGGAGAACACTGAAGCTTTCTTT.

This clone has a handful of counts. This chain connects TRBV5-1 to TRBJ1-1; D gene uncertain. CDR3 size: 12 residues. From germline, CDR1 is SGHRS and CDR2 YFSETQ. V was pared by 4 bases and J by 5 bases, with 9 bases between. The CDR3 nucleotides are TGCGCCAGCAGCCTTGGACTGACTGAAGCTTTCTTT. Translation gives CASSLGLTEAFF.

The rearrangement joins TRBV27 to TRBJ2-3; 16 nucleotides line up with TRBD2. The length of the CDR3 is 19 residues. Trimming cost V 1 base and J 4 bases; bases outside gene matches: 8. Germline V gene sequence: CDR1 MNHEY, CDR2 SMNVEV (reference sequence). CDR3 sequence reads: CASSLWGLAGGHLADTQYF. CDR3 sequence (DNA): TGTGCCAGCAGTTTATGGGGACTAGCGGGGGGGCATTTGGCAGATACGCAGTATTTT.

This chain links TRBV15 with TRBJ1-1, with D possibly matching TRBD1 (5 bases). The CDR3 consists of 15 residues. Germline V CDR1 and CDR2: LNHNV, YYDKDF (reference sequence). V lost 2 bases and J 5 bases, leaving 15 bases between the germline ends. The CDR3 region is CATSRSRDPTTEAFF. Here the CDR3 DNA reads TGTGCCACCAGCAGATCCAGGGACCCAACGACTGAAGCTTTCTTT. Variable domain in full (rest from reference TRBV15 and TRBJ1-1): DAMVIQNPRYQVTQFGKPVTLSCSQTLNHNVMYWYQQKSSQAPKLLFHYYDKDFNNEADTPDNFQSRRPNTSFCFLDIRSPGLGDTAMYLCATSRSRDPTTEAFFGQGTRLTVV.

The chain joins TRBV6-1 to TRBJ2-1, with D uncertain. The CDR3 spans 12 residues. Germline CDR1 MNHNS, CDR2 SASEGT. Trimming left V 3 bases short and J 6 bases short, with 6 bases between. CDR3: CASSDGFNEQFF. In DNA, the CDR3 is TGTGCCAGCAGTGACGGGTTCAATGAGCAGTTCTTC.

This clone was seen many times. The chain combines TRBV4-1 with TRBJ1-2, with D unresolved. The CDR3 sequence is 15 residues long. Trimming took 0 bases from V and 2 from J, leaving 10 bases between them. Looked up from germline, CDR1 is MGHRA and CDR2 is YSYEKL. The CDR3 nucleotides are TGCGCCAGCAGCCAAGATGGTACAGCGAACTATGGCTACACCTTC. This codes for CASSQDGTANYGYTF.

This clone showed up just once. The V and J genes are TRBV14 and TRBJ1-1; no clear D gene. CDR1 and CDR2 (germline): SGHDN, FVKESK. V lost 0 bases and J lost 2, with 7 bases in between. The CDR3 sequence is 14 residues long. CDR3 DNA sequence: TGTGCCAGCAGCCAAGAGCACCTAAACACTGAAGCTTTCTTT. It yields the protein CASSQEHLNTEAFF. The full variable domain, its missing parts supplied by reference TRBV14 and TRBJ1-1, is EAGVTQFPSHSVIEKGQTVTLRCDPISGHDNLYWYRRVMGKEIKFLLHFVKESKQDESGMPNNRFLAERTGGTYSTLKVQPAELEDSGVYFCASSQEHLNTEAFFGQGTRLTVV.

The CDR3 DNA follows: TGTGCCAGCAGTTACCAGTATTCAACCTACGAGCAGTACTTC. Translated: CASSYQYSTYEQYF. The chain is built from TRBV6-2 or TRBV6-3 and TRBJ2-7, with D hard to call. V lost 2 bases to trimming and J lost 2 bases, with 10 bases between them. Germline V gene data show CDR1 as MNHEY and CDR2 as SVGEGT. The CDR3 totals 14 residues.

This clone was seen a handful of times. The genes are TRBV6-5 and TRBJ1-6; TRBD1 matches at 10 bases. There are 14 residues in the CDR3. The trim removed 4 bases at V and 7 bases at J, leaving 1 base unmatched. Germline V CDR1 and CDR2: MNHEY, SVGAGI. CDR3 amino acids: CASSWGQGNSPLHF. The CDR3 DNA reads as TGTGCCAGCAGTTGGGGACAGGGGAATTCACCCCTCCACTTT.

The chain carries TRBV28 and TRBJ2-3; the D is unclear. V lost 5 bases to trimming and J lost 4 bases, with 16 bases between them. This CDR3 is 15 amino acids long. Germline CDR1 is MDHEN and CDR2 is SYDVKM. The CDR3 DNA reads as TGTGCCAGCAGTGAACTGAATACGGTTGCAGATACGCAGTATTTT. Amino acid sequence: CASSELNTVADTQYF.

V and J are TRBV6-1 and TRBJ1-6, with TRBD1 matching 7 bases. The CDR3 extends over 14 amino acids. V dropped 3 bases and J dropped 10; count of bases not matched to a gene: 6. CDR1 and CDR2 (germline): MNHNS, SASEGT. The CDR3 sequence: CASSENRGGSPLHF. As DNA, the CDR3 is TGTGCCAGCAGTGAGAACAGGGGAGGGTCACCCCTCCACTTT.

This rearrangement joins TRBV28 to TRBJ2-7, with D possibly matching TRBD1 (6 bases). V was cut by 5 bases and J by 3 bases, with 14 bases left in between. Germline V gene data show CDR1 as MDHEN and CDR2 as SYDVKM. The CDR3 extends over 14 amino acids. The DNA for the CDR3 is TGTGCCAGCAGTGTGAGCAGGGGTGACTACGAGCAGTACTTC. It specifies CASSVSRGDYEQYF.

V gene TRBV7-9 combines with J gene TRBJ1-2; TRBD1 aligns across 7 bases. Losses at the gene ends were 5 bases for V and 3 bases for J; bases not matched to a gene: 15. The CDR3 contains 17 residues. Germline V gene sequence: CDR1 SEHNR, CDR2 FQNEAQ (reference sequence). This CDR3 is CASSDSGTAIIDYGYTF. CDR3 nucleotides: TGTGCCAGCAGCGATTCCGGGACAGCTATAATAGACTATGGCTACACCTTC. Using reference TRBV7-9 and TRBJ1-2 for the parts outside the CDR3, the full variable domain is DTGVSQNPRHKITKRGQNVTFRCDPISEHNRLYWYRQTLGQGPEFLTYFQNEAQLEKSRLLSDRFSAERPKGSFSTLEIQRTEQGDSAMYLCASSDSGTAIIDYGYTFGSGTRLTVV.

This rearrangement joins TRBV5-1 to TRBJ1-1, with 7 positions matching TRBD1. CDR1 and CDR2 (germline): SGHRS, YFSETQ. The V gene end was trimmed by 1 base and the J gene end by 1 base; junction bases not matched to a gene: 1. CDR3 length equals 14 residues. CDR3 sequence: CASSLTGENTEAFF. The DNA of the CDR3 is TGCGCCAGCAGCTTGACAGGGGAGAACACTGAAGCTTTCTTT.

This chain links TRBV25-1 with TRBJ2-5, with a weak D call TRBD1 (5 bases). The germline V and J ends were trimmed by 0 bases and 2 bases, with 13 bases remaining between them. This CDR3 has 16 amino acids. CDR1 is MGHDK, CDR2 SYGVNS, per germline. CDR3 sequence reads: CASSEYMQGGQETQYF. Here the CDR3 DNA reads TGTGCCAGCAGTGAATATATGCAGGGTGGACAAGAGACCCAGTACTTC.

The CDR3 coding sequence is TGTGCCAGCAGTCTGACAGGAATCGAGCAGTACTTC. It encodes CASSLTGIEQYF. V is TRBV2 and J is TRBJ2-7; tentatively, D is TRBD1 (6 bases). CDR3 length: 12 amino acids. Germline V gene lookup returns CDR1 SNHLY and CDR2 FYNNEI. Trimming pared 5 bases from V and 6 bases from J, leaving 11 bases between.

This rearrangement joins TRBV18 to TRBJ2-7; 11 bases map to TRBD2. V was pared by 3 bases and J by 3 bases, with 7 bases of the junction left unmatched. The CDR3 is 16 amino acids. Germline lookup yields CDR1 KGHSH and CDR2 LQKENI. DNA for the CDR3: TGTGCCAGCTCACCCCTAGCGGGGGGCTTCAACTACGAGCAGTACTTC. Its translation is CASSPLAGGFNYEQYF.